This T cell receptor beta chain was sequenced in a study of T cell responses to AZD1222 COVID-19 vaccine. This clone was found once. The V gene lost 0 bases and the J gene lost 0 bases, with 4 bases spanning the gap. CDR1 is SGHRS, CDR2 YFSETQ, per germline. CDR3 size: 15 residues. The repertoire was sequenced with immunoSEQ multiplex PCR; TCRdb's copy has only in-frame clones and lacks some. The sample has more than 85,000 clones; roughly nine tenths are singletons. J is TRBJ2-6 and V is TRBV5-1, with D hard to call. This clonotype originated in an adult in good health. The specimen comprised peripheral blood, sampled on day 0 of AZD1222 vaccination. CDR3 amino acids: CASSLVLSGANVLTF. CDR3 in DNA: TGCGCCAGCAGCTTGGTCCTCTCTGGGGCCAACGTCCTGACTTTC.